These T cell receptor beta chains were read from a single sample in a study of blood T cell repertoires in COVID-19. Produced via immunoSEQ multiplex PCR; TCRdb's table is partial and in-frame only. There are some 270,000 clones in the sample; 86% occur only once, and 1.5% to 2% lies in the top ten. Sequencing was done on a sample of peripheral blood. Receptor source: a woman aged 55-75 years who had recovered from COVID-19. The CDR3 runs from the conserved cysteine through the conserved F or W. D genes are given only for firm matches. Only some rows state a clone size, as once, few, many or a class for expanded clones.

d_call	v_call	j_call	clone_size	cdr3_nt	cdr3_aa
.	TRBV25-1	TRBJ1-2	.	TGTGCCAGCAGTGGCCGGTGGGACCAGGGGAACTATGGCTACACCTTC	CASSGRWDQGNYGYTF
TRBD2	TRBV9	TRBJ2-1	.	TGTGCCAGCAGCGTGGGAGCGGGGGCTTCCTACAATGAGCAGTTCTTC	CASSVGAGASYNEQFF
.	TRBV7-2	TRBJ1-4	.	TGTGCCAGCAGCTCAGAGAGGTCCGCAACTAATGAAAAACTGTTTTTT	CASSSERSATNEKLFF
.	TRBV20-1	TRBJ1-2	.	TGCAGTGCTAGTTTGGGCAGGGGAAACTATGGCTACACCTTC	CSASLGRGNYGYTF
.	TRBV10-3	TRBJ1-2	.	TGTGCCATCAGTGAGTCGGGTCAGGTGGGCTATGGCTACACCTTC	CAISESGQVGYGYTF
TRBD1	TRBV27	TRBJ2-7	many	TGTGTTTCGGGACAGGGGGGCCACGAGCAGTACTTC	CVSGQGGHEQYF
TRBD1	TRBV18	TRBJ1-2	.	TGTGCCAGCTCGGGACAGGGAAGGAGCTATGGCTACACCTTC	CASSGQGRSYGYTF
.	TRBV28	TRBJ1-2	.	TGTGCCAGCAGTTTGCGGGAAGGCTACACCTTC	CASSLREGYTF
.	TRBV7-3	TRBJ2-2	.	TGTGCCAGCAGCTTAACTGGCGGGATGAACACCGGGGAGCTGTTTTTT	CASSLTGGMNTGELFF
TRBD1	TRBV5-4	TRBJ2-2	.	TGTGCCAGCAGCTTGGTTTTGACAGGGGCCGGTAGGGAGCTGTTTTTT	CASSLVLTGAGRELFF
.	TRBV28	TRBJ2-7	.	TGTGCCAGCAGTTCGACAGGACAAGATGGGGACTTC	CASSSTGQDGDF
TRBD1	TRBV7-2	TRBJ1-6	.	TGTGCCAGCAGCAGTGGGGGACAGCCGAATTCACCCCTCCACTTT	CASSSGGQPNSPLHF
.	TRBV3-1/TRBV3-2	TRBJ1-5	.	TGTGCCAGCAGCCTCGGTAGGGGCGATCAGCCCCAGCATTTT	CASSLGRGDQPQHF
TRBD1	TRBV5-1	TRBJ1-2	.	TGCGCCAGCAGCGGATCCGGGACAGCCAACTATGGCTACACCTTC	CASSGSGTANYGYTF
TRBD2	TRBV7-9	TRBJ2-5	.	TGTGCCAGCAGCATACTCTCCGGCAGGGGACTAGCGGGAGAGACCCAGTACTTC	CASSILSGRGLAGETQYF
TRBD2	TRBV6-5	TRBJ2-7	.	TGTGCCAGCAGTCCTAGCGGGGGATCTTACGAGCAGTACTTC	CASSPSGGSYEQYF
.	TRBV28	TRBJ2-7	once	TGTGCCAGCAGTTTAACGGTATCCTACGAGCAGTACTTC	CASSLTVSYEQYF
TRBD2	TRBV7-9	TRBJ2-1	.	TGTGCCAGCAGCGTTGGTGGGACTAGACACAATGAGCAGTTCTTC	CASSVGGTRHNEQFF
.	TRBV9	TRBJ1-5	once	TGTGCCAGCAGCGTAGCCGGCGGGCGGGAGCCCCAGCATTTT	CASSVAGGREPQHF
.	TRBV7-3	TRBJ1-1	.	TGTGCCAGCAGCTTACTTATGAACACTGAAGCTTTCTTT	CASSLLMNTEAFF
TRBD2	TRBV3-1/TRBV3-2	TRBJ2-1	.	TGTGCCAGCAGCCAAGCTAGCGGCCTATACAATGAGCAGTTCTTC	CASSQASGLYNEQFF
.	TRBV7-9	TRBJ1-2	few	TGTGCCAGCAGCTTCCACGGGGTTTTGTATGGCTACACCTTC	CASSFHGVLYGYTF
.	TRBV7-2	TRBJ1-3	once	TGTGCCAGCAGCCGTCCACGGGGGTCCAGGGCGTCTGGAAACACCATATATTTT	CASSRPRGSRASGNTIYF
TRBD2	TRBV3-1/TRBV3-2	TRBJ2-2	.	TGTGCCAGCAGCCATCTAGCGGGGGGGAGGCCCGGGGAGCTGTTTTTT	CASSHLAGGRPGELFF
TRBD1	TRBV7-6	TRBJ1-6	.	TGTGCCAGCAGTTATCAGACAGGGGGAGATTCACCCCTCCACTTT	CASSYQTGGDSPLHF
TRBD1	TRBV19	TRBJ1-1	.	TGTGCCAGTAGACAGGGGGCTGGGGACACTGAAGCTTTCTTT	CASRQGAGDTEAFF
TRBD1	TRBV6-6	TRBJ2-5	.	TGTGCCAGCAGTTCCCCCGACAGGGGACCCCAAGAGACCCAGTACTTC	CASSSPDRGPQETQYF
TRBD1	TRBV28	TRBJ1-5	.	TGTGCCAGCAGTAAACAGGGGCTTGGGCCCCAGCATTTT	CASSKQGLGPQHF
TRBD1	TRBV12-3/TRBV12-4	TRBJ2-7	.	TGTGCCAGCAGTCGGGACAGCTACGAGCAGTACTTC	CASSRDSYEQYF
TRBD2	TRBV7-3	TRBJ2-7	.	TGTGCCAGCAGCTCTAGCGGGGGGGCCTACGAGCAGTACTTC	CASSSSGGAYEQYF
.	TRBV10-3	TRBJ1-3	.	TGTGCCATCAGAGGATCCGAGGGATCTGGAAACACCATATATTTT	CAIRGSEGSGNTIYF
TRBD2	TRBV10-3	TRBJ2-1	once	TGTGCCATCAGTTCTAGCGGGGGCACCTACAATGAGCAGTTCTTC	CAISSSGGTYNEQFF
.	TRBV13	TRBJ2-2	.	TGTGCCAGCAGCTGGCGGACGGCGGGCACCGGGGAGCTGTTTTTT	CASSWRTAGTGELFF
TRBD1	TRBV18	TRBJ2-5	.	TGTGCCAGCTCCCAGCGGCAGGGGGCCGGGGAGACCCAGTACTTC	CASSQRQGAGETQYF
TRBD1	TRBV5-1	TRBJ1-6	.	TGCGCCAGCAGCGAGGACAGGTTTCAGAATTCACCCCTCCACTTT	CASSEDRFQNSPLHF
TRBD1	TRBV4-3	TRBJ1-5	.	TGCGCCAGCAGCCAAGGGAGGGACAGGGAATATAGCAATCAGCCCCAGCATTTT	CASSQGRDREYSNQPQHF
TRBD1	TRBV5-6	TRBJ1-1	.	TGTGCCAGCAGCCCGGTGGACAGGGTCTTGAACACTGAAGCTTTCTTT	CASSPVDRVLNTEAFF
TRBD1	TRBV7-8	TRBJ2-3	.	TGTGCCAGCAGCTATCTAGGACAGGGGACGCAGTATTTT	CASSYLGQGTQYF
.	TRBV10-3	TRBJ1-1	.	TGTGCCATCAGTCCACTACAAGACACTGAAGCTTTCTTT	CAISPLQDTEAFF
.	TRBV11-3	TRBJ2-3	.	TGTGCCAGCAGCTTAGGGCCAGCAGATACGCAGTATTTT	CASSLGPADTQYF
TRBD1	TRBV28	TRBJ2-7	.	TGTGCCAGCATTCCAGCCGGGACAGGGCTTTACGAGCAGTACTTC	CASIPAGTGLYEQYF
TRBD2	TRBV19	TRBJ2-1	few	TGTGCCAGTAGTCTCACGGGACTAGCAGGGGATGAGCAGTTCTTC	CASSLTGLAGDEQFF
TRBD2	TRBV11-2	TRBJ2-5	.	TGTGCCAGCAGTCTTGGACTAGCGGGTAACCAAGAGACCCAGTACTTC	CASSLGLAGNQETQYF
TRBD1	TRBV28	TRBJ1-1	.	TGTGCCAGCAGATTAGACAGGGGTACTGAAGCTTTCTTT	CASRLDRGTEAFF
.	TRBV7-3	TRBJ2-2	once	TGTGCCAGCAGCTTATCCACCGGGGCGAACACCGGGGAGCTGTTTTTT	CASSLSTGANTGELFF
.	TRBV28	TRBJ1-3	.	TGTGCCAGCAGTACTCGGACTTACTCTGGAAACACCATATATTTT	CASSTRTYSGNTIYF
.	TRBV9	TRBJ1-1	.	TGTGCCAGCAGCAGCCGGGACTTCTCCTTGGGGGACACTGAAGCTTTCTTT	CASSSRDFSLGDTEAFF
TRBD1	TRBV5-1	TRBJ2-5	.	TGCGCCAGCAGCTTGGTTACAGGGGGCGGAGAGACCCAGTACTTC	CASSLVTGGGETQYF